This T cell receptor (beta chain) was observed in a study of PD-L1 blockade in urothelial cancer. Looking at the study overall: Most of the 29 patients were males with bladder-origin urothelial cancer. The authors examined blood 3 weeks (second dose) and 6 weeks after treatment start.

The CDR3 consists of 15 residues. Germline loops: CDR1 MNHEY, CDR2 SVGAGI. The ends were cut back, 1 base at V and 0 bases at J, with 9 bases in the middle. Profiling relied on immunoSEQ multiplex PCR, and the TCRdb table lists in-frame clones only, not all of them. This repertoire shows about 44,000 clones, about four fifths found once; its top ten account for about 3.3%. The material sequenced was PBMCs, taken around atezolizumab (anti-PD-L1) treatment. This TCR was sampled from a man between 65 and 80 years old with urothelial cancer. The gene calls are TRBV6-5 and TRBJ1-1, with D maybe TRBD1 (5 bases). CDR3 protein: CASSYWGRMNTEAFF. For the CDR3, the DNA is TGTGCCAGCAGTTACTGGGGCAGGATGAACACTGAAGCTTTCTTT.